This T cell receptor (beta chain) was found in a study of blood T cell repertoires in COVID-19. Study in general: Samples came from the United States, Italy and Spain, spanning acute and convalescent COVID-19. PBMCs, B-cell-depleted T cells, or T cells were the source of the cDNA or gDNA that made up the material.

The sample holds one count of this clone. Within the 2 weeks before study entry, each person in the exposed group met a COVID-19 case. How the authors handled the data: Reference gene primer amplification gave estimated nucleated cell counts. This table comes from immunoSEQ multiplex PCR, and its TCRdb copy is limited to in-frame clones, with some not included. V and J calls and clone size are copied from that table; D and trimming were computed from the DNA. Among more than 200,000 clones listed, approximately 88% were seen once. This clonotype was sampled from a woman in her 30s who had been exposed to COVID-19. Material for sequencing was PBMCs or T cells enriched from blood (not recorded which).

CDR3 residues: CASSLTSRSYEQYF. The CDR3 DNA is TGTGCCAGCAGCTTGACAAGCCGCTCCTACGAGCAGTACTTC. The chain has TRBV27 and TRBJ2-7; D is unclear. This CDR3 is 14 amino acids long. Germline V gene lookup returns CDR1 MNHEY and CDR2 SMNVEV (reference sequence). The V end was cut by 6 bases, the J end by 0 bases, with 12 bases between.